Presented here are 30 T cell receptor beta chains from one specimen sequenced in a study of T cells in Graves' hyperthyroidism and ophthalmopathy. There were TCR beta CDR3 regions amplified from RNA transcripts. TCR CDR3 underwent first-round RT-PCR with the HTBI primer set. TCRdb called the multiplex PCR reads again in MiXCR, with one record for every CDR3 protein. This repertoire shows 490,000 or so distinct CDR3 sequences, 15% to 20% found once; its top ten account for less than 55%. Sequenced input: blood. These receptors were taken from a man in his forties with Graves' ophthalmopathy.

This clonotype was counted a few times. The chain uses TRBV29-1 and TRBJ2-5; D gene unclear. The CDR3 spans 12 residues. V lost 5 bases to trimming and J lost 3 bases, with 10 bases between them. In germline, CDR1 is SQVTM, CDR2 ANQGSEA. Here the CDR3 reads CSVLAAEETQYF. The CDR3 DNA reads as TGCAGCGTTCTCGCGGCGGAAGAGACCCAGTACTTC.

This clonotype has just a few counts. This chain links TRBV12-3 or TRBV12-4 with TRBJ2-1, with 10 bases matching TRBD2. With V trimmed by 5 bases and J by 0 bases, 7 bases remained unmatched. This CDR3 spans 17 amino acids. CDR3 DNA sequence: TGTGCCAGCAGTCTTTCCATAGCGGGGGGCTCCTACAATGAGCAGTTCTTC. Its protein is CASSLSIAGGSYNEQFF.

The CDR3 loop is CASSSGTSGSAGELFF. The CDR3 DNA reads TGTGCCAGCAGCTCCGGGACTAGCGGGAGCGCCGGGGAGCTGTTTTTT. The V and J genes are TRBV7-3 and TRBJ2-2; 14 bases fit TRBD2. The CDR3 is made up of 16 amino acids. With 4 bases clipped from V and 6 bases from J, the junction kept 4 bases outside the gene matches. In germline, CDR1 is SGHTA, CDR2 FQGTGA.

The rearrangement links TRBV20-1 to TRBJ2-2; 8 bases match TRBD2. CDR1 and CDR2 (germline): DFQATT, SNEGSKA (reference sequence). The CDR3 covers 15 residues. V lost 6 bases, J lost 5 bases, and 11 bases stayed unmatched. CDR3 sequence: CSALGGAGVTGELFF. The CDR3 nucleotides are TGCAGTGCCCTGGGCGGAGCGGGAGTAACCGGGGAGCTGTTTTTT.

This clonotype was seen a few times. The CDR3 DNA sequence: TGTGCCTGGAGTAAAGGTGTAATCACCGGGGAGCTGTTTTTT. Translation: CAWSKGVITGELFF. The chain uses TRBV30 and TRBJ2-2; no firm D call. V lost 2 bases and J lost 4, with 11 bases in between. CDR3 length: 14 amino acids. Germline V gives CDR1 GTSNPN, CDR2 SVGIG (reference sequence).

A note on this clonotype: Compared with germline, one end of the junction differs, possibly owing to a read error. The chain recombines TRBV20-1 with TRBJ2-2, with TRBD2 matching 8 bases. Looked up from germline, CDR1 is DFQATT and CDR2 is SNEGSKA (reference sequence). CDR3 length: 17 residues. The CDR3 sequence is CSAPLLLAEENGGEPFF. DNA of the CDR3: TGCAGTGCTCCACTCCTACTAGCGGAGGAAAACGGCGGGGAGCCGTTTTTT.

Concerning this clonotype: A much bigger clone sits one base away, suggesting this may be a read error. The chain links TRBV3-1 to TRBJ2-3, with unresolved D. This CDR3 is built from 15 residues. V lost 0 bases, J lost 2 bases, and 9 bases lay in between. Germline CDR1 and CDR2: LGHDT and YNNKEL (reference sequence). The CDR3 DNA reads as TGTGCCAGCAGCCAAGATATACGATACACAGATACGCAGTATTTT. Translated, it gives CASSQDIRYTDTQYF.

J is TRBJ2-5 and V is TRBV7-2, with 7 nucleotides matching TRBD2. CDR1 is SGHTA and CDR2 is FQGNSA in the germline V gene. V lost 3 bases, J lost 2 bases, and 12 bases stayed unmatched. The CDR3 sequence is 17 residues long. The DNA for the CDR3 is TGTGCCAGCAGCTTTGGGTGGGCTAGCGGCAATCAAGAGACCCAGTACTTC. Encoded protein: CASSFGWASGNQETQYF.

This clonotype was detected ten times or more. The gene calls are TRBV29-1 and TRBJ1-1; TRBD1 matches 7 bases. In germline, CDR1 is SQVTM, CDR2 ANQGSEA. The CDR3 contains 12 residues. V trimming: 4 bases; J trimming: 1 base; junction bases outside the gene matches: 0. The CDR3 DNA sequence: TGCAGCGTTGGACAGGGGAACACTGAAGCTTTCTTT. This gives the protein CSVGQGNTEAFF.

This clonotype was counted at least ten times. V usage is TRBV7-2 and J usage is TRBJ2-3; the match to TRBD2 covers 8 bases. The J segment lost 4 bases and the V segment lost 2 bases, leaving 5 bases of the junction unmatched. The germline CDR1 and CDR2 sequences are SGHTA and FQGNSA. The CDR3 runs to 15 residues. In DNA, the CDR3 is TGTGCCAGCAGCTTAACGGGAGGGCCTTCAGATACGCAGTATTTT. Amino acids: CASSLTGGPSDTQYF. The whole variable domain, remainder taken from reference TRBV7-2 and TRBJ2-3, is GAGVSQSPSNKVTEKGKDVELRCDPISGHTALYWYRQSLGQGLEFLIYFQGNSAPDKSGLPSDRFSAERTGGSVSTLTIQRTQQEDSAVYLCASSLTGGPSDTQYFGPGTRLTVL.

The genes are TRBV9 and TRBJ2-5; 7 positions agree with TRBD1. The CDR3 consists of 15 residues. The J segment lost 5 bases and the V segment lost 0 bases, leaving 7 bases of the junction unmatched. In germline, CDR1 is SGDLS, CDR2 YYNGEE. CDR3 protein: CASSVGGGRGETQYF. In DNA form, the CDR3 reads TGTGCCAGCAGCGTAGGAGGAGGCAGGGGGGAGACCCAGTACTTC. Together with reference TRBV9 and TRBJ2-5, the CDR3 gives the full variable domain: DSGVTQTPKHLITATGQRVTLRCSPRSGDLSVYWYQQSLDQGLQFLIQYYNGEERAKGNILERFSAQQFPDLHSELNLSSLELGDSALYFCASSVGGGRGETQYFGPGTRLLVL.

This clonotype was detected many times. CDR3 region: CASSLGAAYSNQPQHF. The CDR3 bases are TGTGCCAGCAGTTTAGGGGCCGCATATAGCAATCAGCCCCAGCATTTT. The V and J genes are TRBV12-3 or TRBV12-4 and TRBJ1-5; D not resolved. The CDR3 is 16 amino acids. Trimming shortened V by 1 base and J by 0 bases, and 10 bases separated the two germline ends.

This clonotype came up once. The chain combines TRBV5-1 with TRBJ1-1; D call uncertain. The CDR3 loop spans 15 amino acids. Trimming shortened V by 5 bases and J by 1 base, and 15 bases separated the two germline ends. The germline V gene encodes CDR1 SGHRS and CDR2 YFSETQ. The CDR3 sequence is CASSSRVGRNTEAFF. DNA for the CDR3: TGCGCCAGCAGTTCCCGTGTCGGGCGGAACACTGAAGCTTTCTTT. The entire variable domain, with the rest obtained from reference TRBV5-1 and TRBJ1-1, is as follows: KAGVTQTPRYLIKTRGQQVTLSCSPISGHRSVSWYQQTPGQGLQFLFEYFSETQRNKGNFPGRFSGRQFSNSRSEMNVSTLELGDSALYLCASSSRVGRNTEAFFGQGTRLTVV.

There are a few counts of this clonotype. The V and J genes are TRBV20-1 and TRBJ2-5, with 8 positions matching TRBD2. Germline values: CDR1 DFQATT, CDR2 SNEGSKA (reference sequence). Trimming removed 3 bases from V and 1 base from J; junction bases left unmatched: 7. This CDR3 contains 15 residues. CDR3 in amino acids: CSARSASGRQETQYF. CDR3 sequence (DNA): TGCAGTGCTAGGTCGGCTAGCGGGCGCCAAGAGACCCAGTACTTC.

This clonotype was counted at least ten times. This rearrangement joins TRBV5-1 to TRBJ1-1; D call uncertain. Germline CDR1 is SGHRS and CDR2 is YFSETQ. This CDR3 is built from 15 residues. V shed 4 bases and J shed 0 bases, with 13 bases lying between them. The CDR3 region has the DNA TGCGCCAGCAGCCGCGAAGAAGGACTGAACACTGAAGCTTTCTTT. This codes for CASSREEGLNTEAFF. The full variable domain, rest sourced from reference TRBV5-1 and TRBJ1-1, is KAGVTQTPRYLIKTRGQQVTLSCSPISGHRSVSWYQQTPGQGLQFLFEYFSETQRNKGNFPGRFSGRQFSNSRSEMNVSTLELGDSALYLCASSREEGLNTEAFFGQGTRLTVV.

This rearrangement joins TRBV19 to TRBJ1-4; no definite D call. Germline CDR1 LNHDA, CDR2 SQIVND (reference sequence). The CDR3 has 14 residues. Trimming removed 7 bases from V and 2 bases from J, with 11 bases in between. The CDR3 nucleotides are TGTGCCAGTAAAGTCCCGGGTACTAATGAAAAACTGTTTTTT. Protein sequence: CASKVPGTNEKLFF. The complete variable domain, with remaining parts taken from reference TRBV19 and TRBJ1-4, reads DGGITQSPKYLFRKEGQNVTLSCEQNLNHDAMYWYRQDPGQGLRLIYYSQIVNDFQKGDIAEGYSVSREKKESFPLTVTSAQKNPTAFYLCASKVPGTNEKLFFGSGTQLSVL.

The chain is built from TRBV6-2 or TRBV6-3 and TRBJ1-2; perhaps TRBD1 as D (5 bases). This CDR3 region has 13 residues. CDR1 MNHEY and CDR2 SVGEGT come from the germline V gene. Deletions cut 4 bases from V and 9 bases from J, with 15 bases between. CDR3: CASSWSRDFSYTF. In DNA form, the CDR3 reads TGTGCCAGCAGTTGGAGCCGGGACTTCAGCTACACCTTC.

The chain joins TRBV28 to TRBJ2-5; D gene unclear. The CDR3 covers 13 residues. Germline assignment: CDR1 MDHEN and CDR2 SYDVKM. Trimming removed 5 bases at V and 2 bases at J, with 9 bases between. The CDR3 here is CASSPSPQETQYF. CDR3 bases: TGTGCCAGCAGTCCCTCGCCTCAAGAGACCCAGTACTTC.

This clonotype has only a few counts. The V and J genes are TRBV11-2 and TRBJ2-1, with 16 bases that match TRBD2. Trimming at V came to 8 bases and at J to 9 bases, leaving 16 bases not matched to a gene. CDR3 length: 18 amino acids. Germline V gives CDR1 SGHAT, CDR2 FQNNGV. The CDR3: CASGYPPTGTSGGGEQFF. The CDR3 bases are TGTGCCAGCGGATACCCCCCTACCGGGACTAGCGGGGGGGGTGAGCAGTTCTTC.

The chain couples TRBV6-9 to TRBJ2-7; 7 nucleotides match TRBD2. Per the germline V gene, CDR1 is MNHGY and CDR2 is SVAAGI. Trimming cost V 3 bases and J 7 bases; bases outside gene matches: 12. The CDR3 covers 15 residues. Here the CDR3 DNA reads TGTGCCAGCAGTTACGAACTAGCGCTAAGGCGGGAGCAGTACTTC. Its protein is CASSYELALRREQYF.

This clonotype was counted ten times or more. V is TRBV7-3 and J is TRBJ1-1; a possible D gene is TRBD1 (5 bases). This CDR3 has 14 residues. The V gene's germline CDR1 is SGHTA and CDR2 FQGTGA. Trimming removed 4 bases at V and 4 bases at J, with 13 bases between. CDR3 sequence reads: CASSSPGGSTEAFF. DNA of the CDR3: TGTGCCAGCAGCTCTCCGGGGGGGTCCACTGAAGCTTTCTTT.

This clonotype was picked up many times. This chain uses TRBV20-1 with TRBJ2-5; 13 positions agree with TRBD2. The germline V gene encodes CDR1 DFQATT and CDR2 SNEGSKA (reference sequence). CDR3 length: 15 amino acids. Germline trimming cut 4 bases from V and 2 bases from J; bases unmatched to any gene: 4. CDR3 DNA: TGCAGTGCTAAAGGGACTAGCGGGGATCAAGAGACCCAGTACTTC. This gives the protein CSAKGTSGDQETQYF.

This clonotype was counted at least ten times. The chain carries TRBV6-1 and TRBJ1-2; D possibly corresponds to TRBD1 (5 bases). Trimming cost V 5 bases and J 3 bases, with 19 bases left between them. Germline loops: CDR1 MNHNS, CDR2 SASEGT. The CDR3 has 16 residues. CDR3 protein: CASSYSLWGSYYGYTF. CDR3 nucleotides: TGTGCCAGCAGTTATTCCCTTTGGGGGAGTTACTATGGCTACACCTTC.

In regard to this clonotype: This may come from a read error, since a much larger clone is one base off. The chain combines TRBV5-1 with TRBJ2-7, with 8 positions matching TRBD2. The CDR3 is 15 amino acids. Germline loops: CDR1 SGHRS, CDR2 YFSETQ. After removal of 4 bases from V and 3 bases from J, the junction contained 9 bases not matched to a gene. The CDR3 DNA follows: TGCGCCAGCAGCCGGGACGGGACTAGGAGCTACGAGCAGTACTTC. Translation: CASSRDGTRSYEQYF.

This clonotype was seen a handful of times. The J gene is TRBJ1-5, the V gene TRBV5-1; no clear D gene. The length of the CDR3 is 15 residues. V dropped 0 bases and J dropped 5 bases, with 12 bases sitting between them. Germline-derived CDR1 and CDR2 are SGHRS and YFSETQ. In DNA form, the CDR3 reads TGCGCCAGCAGCTTGGAAGGGCTTTCGGATCAGCCCCAGCATTTT. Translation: CASSLEGLSDQPQHF. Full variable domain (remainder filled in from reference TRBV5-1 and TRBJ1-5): KAGVTQTPRYLIKTRGQQVTLSCSPISGHRSVSWYQQTPGQGLQFLFEYFSETQRNKGNFPGRFSGRQFSNSRSEMNVSTLELGDSALYLCASSLEGLSDQPQHFGDGTRLSIL.

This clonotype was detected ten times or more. The CDR3 nucleotides are TGTGCCTGGAGTGTTGGGTTCCAAACCTATGGCTACACCTTC. It yields the protein CAWSVGFQTYGYTF. V is TRBV30 and J is TRBJ1-2, with unresolved D. Germline-derived CDR1 and CDR2 are GTSNPN and SVGIG (reference sequence). CDR3 size: 14 residues. Trimming cost V 0 bases and J 4 bases, with 12 bases left between them.

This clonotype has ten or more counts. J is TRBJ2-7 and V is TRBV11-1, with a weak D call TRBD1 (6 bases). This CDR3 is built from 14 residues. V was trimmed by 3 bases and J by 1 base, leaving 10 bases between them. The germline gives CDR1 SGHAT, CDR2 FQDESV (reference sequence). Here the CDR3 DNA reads TGTGCCAGCAGCTTCCTGAGGGGGTCCTACGAGCAGTACTTC. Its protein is CASSFLRGSYEQYF.

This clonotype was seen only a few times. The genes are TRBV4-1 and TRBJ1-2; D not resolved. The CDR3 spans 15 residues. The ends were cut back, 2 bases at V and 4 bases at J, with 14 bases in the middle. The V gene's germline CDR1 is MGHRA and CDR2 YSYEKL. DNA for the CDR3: TGCGCCAGCAGCCAATCCTCCGGGGAGGGCTATGGCTACACCTTC. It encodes CASSQSSGEGYGYTF.

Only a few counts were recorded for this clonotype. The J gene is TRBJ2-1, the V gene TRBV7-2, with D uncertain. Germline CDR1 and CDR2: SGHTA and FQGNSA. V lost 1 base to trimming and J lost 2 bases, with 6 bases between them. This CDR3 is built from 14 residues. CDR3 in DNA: TGTGCCAGCAGCTTAGATCAGACCTACAATGAGCAGTTCTTC. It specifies CASSLDQTYNEQFF.

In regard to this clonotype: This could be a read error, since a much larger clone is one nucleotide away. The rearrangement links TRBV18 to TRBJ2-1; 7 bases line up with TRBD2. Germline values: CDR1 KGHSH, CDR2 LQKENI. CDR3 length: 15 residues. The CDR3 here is CASSPRLASYSEQFF. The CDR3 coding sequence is TGTGCCAGCTCACCACGACTAGCTTCCTACAGTGAGCAGTTCTTC.